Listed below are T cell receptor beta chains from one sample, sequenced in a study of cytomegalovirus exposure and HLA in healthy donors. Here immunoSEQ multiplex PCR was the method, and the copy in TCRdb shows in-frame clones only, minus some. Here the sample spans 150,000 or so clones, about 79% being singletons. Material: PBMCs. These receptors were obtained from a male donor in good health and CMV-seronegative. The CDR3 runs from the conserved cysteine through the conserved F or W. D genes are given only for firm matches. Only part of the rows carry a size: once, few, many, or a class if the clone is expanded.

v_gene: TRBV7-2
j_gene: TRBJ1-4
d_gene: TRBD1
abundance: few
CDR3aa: CASSLSQGAREEKLFF
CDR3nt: TGTGCCAGCAGCTTATCCCAGGGGGCGCGGGAGGAAAAACTGTTTTTT

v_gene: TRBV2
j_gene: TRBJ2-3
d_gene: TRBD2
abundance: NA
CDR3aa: CASSATSGVWDTQYF
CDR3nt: TGTGCCAGCAGTGCCACTAGCGGGGTCTGGGATACGCAGTATTTT

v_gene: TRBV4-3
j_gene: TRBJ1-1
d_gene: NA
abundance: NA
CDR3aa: CASSHSTDPGNEAFF
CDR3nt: TGCGCCAGCAGCCACTCAACGGATCCGGGAAATGAAGCTTTCTTT

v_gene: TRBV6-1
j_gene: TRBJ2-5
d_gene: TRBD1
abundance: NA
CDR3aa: CASSPGQAPQETQYF
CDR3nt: TGTGCCAGCAGCCCCGGACAGGCACCCCAAGAGACCCAGTACTTC

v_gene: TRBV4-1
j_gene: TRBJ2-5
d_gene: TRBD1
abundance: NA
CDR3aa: CASSRTGEETQYF
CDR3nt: TGCGCCAGCAGCCGAACAGGGGAAGAGACCCAGTACTTC

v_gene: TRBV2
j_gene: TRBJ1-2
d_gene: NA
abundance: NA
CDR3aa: CASSGIGLQGYTF
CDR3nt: TGTGCCAGCAGTGGAATTGGCCTTCAGGGCTACACCTTC

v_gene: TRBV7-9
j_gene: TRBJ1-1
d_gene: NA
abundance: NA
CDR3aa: CASSLSGTYTEAFF
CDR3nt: TGTGCCAGCAGCTTATCGGGGACTTACACTGAAGCTTTCTTT

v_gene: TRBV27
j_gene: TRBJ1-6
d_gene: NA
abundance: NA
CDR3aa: CASSLRSSGSYNSPLHF
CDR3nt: TGTGCCAGCAGTTTACGTTCCTCGGGCTCCTATAATTCACCCCTCCACTTT

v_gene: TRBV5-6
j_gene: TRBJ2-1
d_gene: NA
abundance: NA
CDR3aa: CASSLGQFSYNEQFF
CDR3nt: TGTGCCAGCAGCTTGGGGCAGTTCTCCTACAATGAGCAGTTCTTC

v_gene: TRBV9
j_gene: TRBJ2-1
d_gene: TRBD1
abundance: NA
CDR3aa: CASSPGTGGFEQFF
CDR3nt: TGTGCCAGCAGCCCGGGGACAGGGGGCTTTGAGCAGTTCTTC

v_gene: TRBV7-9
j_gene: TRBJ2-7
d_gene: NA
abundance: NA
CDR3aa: CASSSPTDIFYEQYF
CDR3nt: TGTGCCAGCAGCTCACCGACGGACATCTTCTACGAGCAGTACTTC

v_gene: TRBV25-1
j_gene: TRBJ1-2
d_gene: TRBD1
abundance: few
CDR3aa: CASSESGTASLYGYTF
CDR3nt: TGTGCCAGCAGTGAATCAGGGACAGCTAGCCTCTATGGCTACACCTTC

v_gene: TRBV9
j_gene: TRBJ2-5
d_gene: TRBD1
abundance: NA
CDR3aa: CASSPGDRPQETQYF
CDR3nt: TGTGCCAGCAGCCCCGGGGACAGGCCACAAGAGACCCAGTACTTC

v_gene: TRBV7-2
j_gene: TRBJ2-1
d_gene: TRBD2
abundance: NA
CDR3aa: CASSASSGSYNEQFF
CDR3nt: TGTGCCAGCAGCGCCTCTAGCGGGTCCTACAATGAGCAGTTCTTC

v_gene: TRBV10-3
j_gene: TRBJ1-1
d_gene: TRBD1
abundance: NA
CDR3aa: CAISELNQGAPEAFF
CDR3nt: TGTGCCATCAGTGAGTTAAACCAGGGGGCTCCTGAAGCTTTCTTT

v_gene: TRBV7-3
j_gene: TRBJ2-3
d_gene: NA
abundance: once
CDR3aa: CASSQGPDTQYF
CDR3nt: TGTGCCAGCAGCCAGGGGCCAGATACGCAGTATTTT

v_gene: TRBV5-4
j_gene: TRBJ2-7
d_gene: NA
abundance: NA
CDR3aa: CASSLAEGVEQYF
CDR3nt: TGTGCCAGCAGCTTGGCAGAGGGGGTCGAGCAGTACTTC

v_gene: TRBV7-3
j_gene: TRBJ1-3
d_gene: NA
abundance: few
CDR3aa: CASSLRTEANSGNTIYF
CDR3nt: TGTGCCAGCAGCTTAAGGACAGAAGCAAACTCTGGAAACACCATATATTTT

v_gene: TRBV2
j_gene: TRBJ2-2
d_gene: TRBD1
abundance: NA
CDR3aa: CASSGVGQGSTGELFF
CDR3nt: TGTGCCAGCAGTGGGGTTGGACAGGGATCCACCGGGGAGCTGTTTTTT